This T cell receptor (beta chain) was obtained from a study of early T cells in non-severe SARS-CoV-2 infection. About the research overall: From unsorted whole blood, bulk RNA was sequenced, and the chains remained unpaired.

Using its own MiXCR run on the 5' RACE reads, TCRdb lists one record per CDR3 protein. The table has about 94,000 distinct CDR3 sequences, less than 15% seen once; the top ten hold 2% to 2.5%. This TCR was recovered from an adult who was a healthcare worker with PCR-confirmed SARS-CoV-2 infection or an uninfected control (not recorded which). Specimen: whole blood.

The CDR3 loop reads CASSYRFVASGNTIYF. DNA of the CDR3: TGTGCCAGCAGTTACCGGTTTGTCGCCTCTGGAAACACCATATATTTT. The chain employs TRBV6-2 or TRBV6-3 and TRBJ1-3, with D unclear. CDR3 length: 16 residues. The germline V gene has CDR1 MNHEY and CDR2 SVGEGT. The ends were cut back, 2 bases at V and 0 bases at J, with 11 bases in the middle.